The T cell receptor beta chain described here comes from a study of T-cell reconstitution after alpha-beta-depleted transplantation in children. Unique molecular identifiers were used in preparing the TCRbeta library. TCRdb processed the PCR reads anew with MiXCR; each CDR3 protein has one entry. The sample has 150,000 to 200,000 distinct CDR3 sequences, over 5.5% seen once; the top ten hold more than 2.5%. Many counts were recorded for this clonotype. The origin of this receptor is a human donor who donated a stem cell graft to a child with Wiskott-Aldrich syndrome. The sample was PBMCs from the stem cell graft donor, taken from the stem cell graft.

The CDR3 coding sequence is TGTGCCAGCAGCCCGCTTGGGACTAGCGGGAGGAGGTTAGATACGCAGTATTTT. Its protein is CASSPLGTSGRRLDTQYF. V is TRBV11-2 and J is TRBJ2-3; the match to TRBD2 covers 15 bases. The CDR3 is 18 amino acids. Trimming removed 5 bases from V and 5 bases from J; junction bases left unmatched: 11. Germline V gene data show CDR1 as SGHAT and CDR2 as FQNNGV.